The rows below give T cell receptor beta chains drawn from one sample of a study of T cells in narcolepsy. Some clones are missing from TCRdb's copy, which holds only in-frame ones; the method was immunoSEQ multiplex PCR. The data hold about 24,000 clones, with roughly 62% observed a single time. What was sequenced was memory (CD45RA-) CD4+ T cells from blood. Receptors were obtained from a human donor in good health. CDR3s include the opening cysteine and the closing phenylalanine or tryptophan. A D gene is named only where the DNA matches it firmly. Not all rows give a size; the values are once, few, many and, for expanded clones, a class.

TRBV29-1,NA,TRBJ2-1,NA,CSVFGGRGYNEQFF,TGCAGCGTTTTCGGGGGGCGAGGGTACAATGAGCAGTTCTTC
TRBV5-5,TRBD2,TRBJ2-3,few,CASSSLAGLDTQYF,TGTGCCAGCAGCTCACTAGCGGGGCTAGATACGCAGTATTTT
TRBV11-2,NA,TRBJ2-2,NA,CASRVTGGQVSELFF,TGTGCCAGCAGGGTTACCGGGGGCCAAGTTTCGGAGCTGTTTTTT
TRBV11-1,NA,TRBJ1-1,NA,CASSLVPGSGTEAFF,TGTGCCAGCAGCTTAGTCCCGGGTTCCGGCACTGAAGCTTTCTTT
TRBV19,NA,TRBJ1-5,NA,CASSTGTASNQPQHF,TGTGCCAGTAGTACTGGGACCGCCTCTAATCAGCCCCAGCATTTT
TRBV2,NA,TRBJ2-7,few,CASSWSNYEQYF,TGTGCCAGCAGTTGGTCGAACTACGAGCAGTACTTC
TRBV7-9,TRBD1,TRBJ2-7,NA,CASSLAGTAREQYF,TGTGCCAGCAGCTTAGCCGGGACAGCTCGCGAGCAGTACTTC
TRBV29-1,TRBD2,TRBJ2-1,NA,CSVGSGNTLPGNEQFF,TGCAGCGTCGGTAGCGGGAACACCCTGCCTGGGAATGAGCAGTTCTTC
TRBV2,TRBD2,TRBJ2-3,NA,CAVPSGRDTDTQYF,TGTGCCGTCCCATCCGGGAGGGACACAGATACGCAGTATTTT
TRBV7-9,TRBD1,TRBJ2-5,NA,CASSLTGGYQETQYF,TGTGCCAGCAGCTTGACAGGGGGGTACCAAGAGACCCAGTACTTC
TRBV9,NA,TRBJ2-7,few,CASSVNPGASYEQYF,TGTGCCAGCAGCGTAAATCCGGGAGCCTCCTACGAGCAGTACTTC
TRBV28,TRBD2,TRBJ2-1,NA,CATGLAGGPIF,TGTGCCACCGGACTAGCGGGAGGGCCTATCTTC
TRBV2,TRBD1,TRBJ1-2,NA,CASSTGGVYYGYTF,TGTGCCAGCAGCACAGGGGGCGTTTATTATGGCTACACCTTC
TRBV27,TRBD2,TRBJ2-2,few,CASSLYAPQSTSGSGAGELFF,TGTGCCAGCAGTTTATACGCCCCACAGTCGACTAGCGGGAGTGGGGCCGGGGAGCTGTTTTTT
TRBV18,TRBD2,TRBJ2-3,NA,CASSEGTSGRARDTQYF,TGTGCCAGCTCGGAAGGAACTAGCGGGAGGGCCAGGGATACGCAGTATTTT
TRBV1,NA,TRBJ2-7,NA,CTSGLAGGSYEQYF,TGCACCAGCGGGCTAGCGGGGGGCTCCTACGAGCAGTACTTC
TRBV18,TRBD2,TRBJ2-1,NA,CASHLAGVSYNEQFF,TGTGCCAGCCACCTAGCGGGGGTCTCCTACAATGAGCAGTTCTTC